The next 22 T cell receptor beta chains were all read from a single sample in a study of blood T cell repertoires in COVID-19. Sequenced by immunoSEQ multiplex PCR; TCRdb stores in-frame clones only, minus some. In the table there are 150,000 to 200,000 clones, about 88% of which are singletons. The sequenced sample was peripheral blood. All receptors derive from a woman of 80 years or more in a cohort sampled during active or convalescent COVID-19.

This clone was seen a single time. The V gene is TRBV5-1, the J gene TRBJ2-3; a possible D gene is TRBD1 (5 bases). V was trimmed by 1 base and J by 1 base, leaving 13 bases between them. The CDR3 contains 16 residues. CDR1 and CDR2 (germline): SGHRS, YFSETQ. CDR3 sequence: CASSLIVSGRTDTQYF. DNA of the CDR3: TGCGCCAGCAGCTTGATAGTGTCAGGGCGCACAGATACGCAGTATTTT.

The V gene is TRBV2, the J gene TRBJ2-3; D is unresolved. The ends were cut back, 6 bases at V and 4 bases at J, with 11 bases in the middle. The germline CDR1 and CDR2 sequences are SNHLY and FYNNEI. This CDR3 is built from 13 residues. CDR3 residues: CASRSLRPDTQYF. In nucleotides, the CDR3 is TGTGCCAGCAGATCCCTCAGGCCAGATACGCAGTATTTT.

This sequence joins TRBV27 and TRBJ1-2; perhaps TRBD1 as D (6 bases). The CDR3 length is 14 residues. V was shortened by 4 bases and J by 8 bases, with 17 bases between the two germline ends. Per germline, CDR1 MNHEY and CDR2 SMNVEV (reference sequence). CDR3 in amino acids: CASSSGGGIYGYTF. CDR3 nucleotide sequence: TGTGCCAGCAGTTCGGGAGGGGGTATCTACGGCTACACCTTC.

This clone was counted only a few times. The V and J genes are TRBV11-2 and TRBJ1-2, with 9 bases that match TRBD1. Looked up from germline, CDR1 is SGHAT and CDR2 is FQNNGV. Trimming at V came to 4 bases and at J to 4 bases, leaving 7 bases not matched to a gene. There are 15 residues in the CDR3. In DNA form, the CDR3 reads TGTGCCAGCAGCTCCTCCGGGACAGGGAGCTATGGCTACACCTTC. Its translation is CASSSSGTGSYGYTF.

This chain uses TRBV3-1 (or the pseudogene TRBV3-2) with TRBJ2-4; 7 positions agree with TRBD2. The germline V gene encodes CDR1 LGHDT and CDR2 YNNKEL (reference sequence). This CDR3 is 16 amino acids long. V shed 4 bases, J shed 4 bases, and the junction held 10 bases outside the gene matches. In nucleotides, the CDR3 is TGTGCCAGCAGCCGAGTGTCTGGACTAGGGAAAAACATTCAGTACTTC. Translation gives CASSRVSGLGKNIQYF.

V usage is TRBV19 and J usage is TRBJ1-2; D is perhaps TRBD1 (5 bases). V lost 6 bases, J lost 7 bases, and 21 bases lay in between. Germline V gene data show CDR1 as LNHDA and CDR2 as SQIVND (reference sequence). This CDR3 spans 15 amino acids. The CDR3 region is CASRTKAQGIGGYTF. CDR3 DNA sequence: TGTGCCAGTAGAACCAAGGCCCAGGGAATAGGTGGCTACACCTTC.

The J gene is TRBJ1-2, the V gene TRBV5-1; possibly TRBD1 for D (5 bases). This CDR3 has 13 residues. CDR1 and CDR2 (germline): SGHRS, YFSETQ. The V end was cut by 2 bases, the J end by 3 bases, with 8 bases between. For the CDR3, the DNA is TGCGCCAGCAGCTTTGACAGCGACTATGGCTACACCTTC. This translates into CASSFDSDYGYTF.

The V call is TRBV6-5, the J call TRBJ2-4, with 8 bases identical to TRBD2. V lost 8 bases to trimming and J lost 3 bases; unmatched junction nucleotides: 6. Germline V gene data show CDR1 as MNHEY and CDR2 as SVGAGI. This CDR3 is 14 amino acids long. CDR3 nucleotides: TGTGCCAGCGTTGCGGGAGGACTCAAAAACATTCAGTACTTC. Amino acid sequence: CASVAGGLKNIQYF.

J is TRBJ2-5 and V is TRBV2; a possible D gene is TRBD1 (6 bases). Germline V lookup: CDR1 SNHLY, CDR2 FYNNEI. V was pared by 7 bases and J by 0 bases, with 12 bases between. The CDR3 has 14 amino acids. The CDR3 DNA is TGTGCCAGCATCCTCGACAGGAACCAAGAGACCCAGTACTTC. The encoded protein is CASILDRNQETQYF.

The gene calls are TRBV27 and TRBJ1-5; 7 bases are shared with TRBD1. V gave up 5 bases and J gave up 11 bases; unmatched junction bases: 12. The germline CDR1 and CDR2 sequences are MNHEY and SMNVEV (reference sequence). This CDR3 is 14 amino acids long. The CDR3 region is CASSQGGVRGAQHF. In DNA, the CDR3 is TGTGCCAGCAGTCAAGGGGGCGTCCGGGGAGCCCAGCATTTT.

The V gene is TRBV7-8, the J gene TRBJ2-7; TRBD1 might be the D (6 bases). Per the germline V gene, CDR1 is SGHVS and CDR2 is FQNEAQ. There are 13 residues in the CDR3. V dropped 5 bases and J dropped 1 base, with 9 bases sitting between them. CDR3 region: CASSPGTSYEQYV. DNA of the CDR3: TGTGCCAGCAGCCCGGGGACATCCTACGAGCAGTACGTC.

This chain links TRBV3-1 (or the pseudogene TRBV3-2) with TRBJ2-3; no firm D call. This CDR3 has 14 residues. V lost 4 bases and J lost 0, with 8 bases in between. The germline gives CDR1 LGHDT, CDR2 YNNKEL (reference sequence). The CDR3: CASSLTRSTDTQYF. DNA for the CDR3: TGTGCCAGCAGCCTTACTCGTAGCACAGATACGCAGTATTTT.

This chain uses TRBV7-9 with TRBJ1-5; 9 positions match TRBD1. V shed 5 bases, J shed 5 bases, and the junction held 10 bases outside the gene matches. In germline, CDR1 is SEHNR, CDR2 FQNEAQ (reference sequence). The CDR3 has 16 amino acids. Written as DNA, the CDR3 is TGTGCCAGCAGCCTTTACACAGGGGGCGCAGATCAGCCCCAGCATTTT. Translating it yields CASSLYTGGADQPQHF.

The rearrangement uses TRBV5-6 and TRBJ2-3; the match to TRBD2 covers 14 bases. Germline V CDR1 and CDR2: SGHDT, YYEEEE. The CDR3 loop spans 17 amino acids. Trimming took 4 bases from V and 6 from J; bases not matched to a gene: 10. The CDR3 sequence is CASSPVTSGRALDTQYF. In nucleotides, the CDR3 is TGTGCCAGCAGCCCCGTGACTAGCGGGAGGGCCTTGGATACGCAGTATTTT.

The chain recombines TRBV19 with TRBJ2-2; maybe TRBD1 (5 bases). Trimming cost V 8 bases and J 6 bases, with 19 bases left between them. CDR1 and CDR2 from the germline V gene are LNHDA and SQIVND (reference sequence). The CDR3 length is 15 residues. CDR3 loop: CASSYTGSSAGELFF. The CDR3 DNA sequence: TGTGCCAGTTCCTACACAGGATCGAGCGCCGGGGAGCTGTTTTTT.

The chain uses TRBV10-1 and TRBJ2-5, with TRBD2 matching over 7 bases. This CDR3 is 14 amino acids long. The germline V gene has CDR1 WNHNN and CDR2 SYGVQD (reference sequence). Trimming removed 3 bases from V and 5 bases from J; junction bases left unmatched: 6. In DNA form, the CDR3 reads TGCGCCAGCAGTGACTCGCTAGCGGAGGAGACCCAGTACTTC. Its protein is CASSDSLAEETQYF.

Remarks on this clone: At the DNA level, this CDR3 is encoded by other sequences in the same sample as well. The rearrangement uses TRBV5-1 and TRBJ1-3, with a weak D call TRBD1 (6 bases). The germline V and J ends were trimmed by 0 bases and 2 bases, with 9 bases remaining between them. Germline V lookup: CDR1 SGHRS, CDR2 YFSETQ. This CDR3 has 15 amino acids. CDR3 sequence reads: CASSLGQVTGNTIYF. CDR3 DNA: TGCGCCAGCAGCTTGGGACAGGTAACTGGAAACACCATATATTTT.

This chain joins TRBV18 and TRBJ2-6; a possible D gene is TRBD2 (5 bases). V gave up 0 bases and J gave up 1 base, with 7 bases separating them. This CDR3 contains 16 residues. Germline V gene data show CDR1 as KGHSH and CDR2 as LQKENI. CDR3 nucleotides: TGTGCCAGCTCACCACCTACGGGGTCTGGGGCCAACGTCCTGACTTTC. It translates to CASSPPTGSGANVLTF.

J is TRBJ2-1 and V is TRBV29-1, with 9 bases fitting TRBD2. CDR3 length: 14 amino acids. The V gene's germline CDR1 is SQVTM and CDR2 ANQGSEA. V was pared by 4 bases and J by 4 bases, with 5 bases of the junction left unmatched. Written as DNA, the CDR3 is TGCAGCGTTGGTGGCGGGAGGGAGTACAATGAGCAGTTCTTC. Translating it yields CSVGGGREYNEQFF.

The CDR3 here is CASSLGLGSPYEQYV. The CDR3 DNA reads as TGTGCCAGCAGCTTAGGGTTGGGCAGTCCCTACGAGCAGTACGTC. The V and J genes are TRBV7-8 and TRBJ2-7; D uncertain. Trimming removed 1 base from V and 2 bases from J, with 12 bases in between. This CDR3 contains 15 residues. Germline values: CDR1 SGHVS, CDR2 FQNEAQ.

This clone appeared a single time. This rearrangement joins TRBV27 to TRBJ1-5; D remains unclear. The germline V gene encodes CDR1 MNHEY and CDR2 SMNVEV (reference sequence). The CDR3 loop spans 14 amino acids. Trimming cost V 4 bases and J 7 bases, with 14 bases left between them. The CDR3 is CASSSIGFGQPQHF. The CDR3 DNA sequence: TGTGCCAGCAGTTCAATCGGGTTTGGCCAGCCCCAGCATTTT.

The DNA for the CDR3 is TGTGCCAGCAGCCATATAGAATACGAGCAGTACTTC. Residues: CASSHIEYEQYF. The gene calls are TRBV7-9 and TRBJ2-7; no reliable D call. Germline assignment: CDR1 SEHNR and CDR2 FQNEAQ (reference sequence). Trimming removed 5 bases at V and 4 bases at J, with 9 bases between. The CDR3 is made up of 12 amino acids.